This T cell receptor beta chain was identified during a study of metastatic and nonmetastatic thyroid tumors. This clone is medium-sized in the sample. TCRdb re-analyzed the PCR reads through MiXCR. The sample has roughly 38,000 clones, approximately 19% seen once; the top ten hold around 17%. Thyroid surgery had not been preceded by any treatment in any patient. The CDR3 loop spans 15 amino acids. V lost 5 bases and J 4 bases, leaving 17 bases between the germline ends. The germline V gene has CDR1 LNHDA and CDR2 SQIVND (reference sequence). This chain uses TRBV19 with TRBJ2-5, with a weak D call TRBD2 (5 bases). The sample was blood. This clonotype was obtained from a female donor with papillary thyroid cancer or a benign thyroid nodule (not recorded which). Some clones in this sample may be carry-over from other donors' samples. CDR3 protein: CASSPRVTGIETQYF. CDR3 nucleotide sequence: TGTGCCAGTAGTCCTCGAGTGACGGGGATAGAGACCCAGTACTTC.